The entry below describes one TCR beta chain. What it binds is not known. This sample is drawn from a study of cytomegalovirus exposure and HLA in healthy donors. Study findings and constraints: Across donors, presence/absence analyses took sequencing depth to be roughly uniform. Cytomegalovirus association was listed for about 160 TCR beta chains. Among TCR sequences, most were rare, though some public TCRs appeared in many donors.

Germline values: CDR1 SGHRS, CDR2 YFSETQ. The CDR3 loop spans 14 amino acids. The trim removed 4 bases at V and 6 bases at J, leaving 6 bases unmatched. PCR employed 60 Vbeta and 13 Jbeta primers. Using immunoSEQ multiplex PCR, the repertoire was profiled, and TCRdb retains in-frame clones only, with some absent. This specimen shows some 71,000 clones; the ten leading clones hold roughly 1.7%. The clonotype comes from a woman aged 30 to 39 in good health and CMV-seronegative. The V gene is TRBV5-1, the J gene TRBJ2-7; TRBD2 matches 11 bases. Material: PBMCs. Here the CDR3 DNA reads TGCGCCAGCAGCGAACGTAGCGGGAGGGGCGAGCAGTACTTC. It specifies CASSERSGRGEQYF.